This T cell receptor (beta chain) is drawn from a study of Graves' ophthalmopathy and Graves' hyperthyroidism. This clonotype has more than one count but fewer than ten. TCR beta CDR3 amplification used RNA transcripts. RT-PCR with HTBI primers came first, then second-round multiplex PCR. In TCRdb, the multiplex PCR reads were re-called with MiXCR into one record per CDR3 protein. The sample carries around 1.1 million distinct CDR3 sequences, 35% to 45% recorded once. The CDR3 extends over 15 amino acids. The V gene lost 6 bases and the J gene lost 1 base, with 15 bases spanning the gap. Hyperthyroidism in these 18- to 65-year-old patients was newly diagnosed, lasting under 2 months.

V usage is TRBV12-3 or TRBV12-4 and J usage is TRBJ1-1; weak D call: TRBD1 (5 bases). The sequence was collected from an adult man with Graves' hyperthyroidism. Sample: peripheral blood or thyroid tissue (not recorded which). CDR3 coding DNA: TGTGCCAGCAGGAGGGACGTTCAGAAGAACACTGAAGCTTTCTTT. It is translated as CASRRDVQKNTEAFF.